Shown below are 3 T cell receptor beta chains from a single sample sequenced in a study of shared clonotypes between healthy human individuals. Profiled with immunoSEQ multiplex PCR; TCRdb holds only in-frame clones, not every one. The repertoire holds about 2.4 million clones, with 80% to 95% as singletons. The source material was naive CD4+ T cells from PBMCs. Sample subset: CD45RA+ positively selected. These receptors were taken from a man aged 18 to 29 in good health. Some clones in this sample may be carry-over from other donors' samples.

CDR3 nucleotide sequence: TGTGCCAGCACCATTGGAGTATCAGGGAAAGATAAGCAGTTCTTC. This translates into CASTIGVSGKDKQFF. This chain uses TRBV5-4 with TRBJ2-1, with D perhaps TRBD1 (5 bases). This CDR3 has 15 residues. In germline, CDR1 is SGHNT, CDR2 YYREEE (reference sequence). With 6 bases removed from V and 11 bases from J, the gap between germline ends came to 24 bases.

This clone came up once. The chain uses TRBV5-1 and TRBJ2-1; 7 nucleotides match TRBD1. From germline, CDR1 is SGHRS and CDR2 YFSETQ. Unmatched junction bases numbered 4, after V lost 0 bases and J lost 4 bases. This CDR3 region has 15 residues. The DNA of the CDR3 is TGCGCCAGCAGCTTGGAATCACAGGGGTACAATGAGCAGTTCTTC. This sequence encodes CASSLESQGYNEQFF.

The chain has TRBV2 and TRBJ2-1; 8 nucleotides align to TRBD2. The germline V gene has CDR1 SNHLY and CDR2 FYNNEI. Germline trimming cut 2 bases from V and 6 bases from J; bases unmatched to any gene: 3. This CDR3 comprises 14 residues. The CDR3 DNA reads as TGTGCCAGCAGTGAACGACTAGCGACCAATGAGCAGTTCTTC. Residues: CASSERLATNEQFF.